This record covers a single T cell receptor beta chain. The antigen is undetermined. TCRdb re-analysed the 5' RACE reads in MiXCR, keeping a single row per CDR3 protein. The sample holds about 3,000 distinct CDR3 sequences, more than 5% seen once. The record originates from a study of spatial heterogeneity in lung cancer. The CDR3 is 15 residues long. From germline, CDR1 is GTSNPN and CDR2 SVGIG (reference sequence). V dropped 5 bases and J dropped 7; count of bases not matched to a gene: 13. General study findings and limits: Counts of expanded alpha and beta TCRs within tumors tracked the tumor nonsynonymous mutation count.

The time point was: sample taken at primary tumor resection. The V and J genes are TRBV30 and TRBJ2-1; 8 nucleotides align to TRBD1. The sequences come from lung tumor tissue, collected at surgery. The clonotype originates from a male donor with early-stage non-small cell lung cancer. CDR3 coding DNA: TGTGCCTGGGCGCAGGACAGGGCGGTCGGTAATGAGCAGTTCTTC. It specifies CAWAQDRAVGNEQFF.